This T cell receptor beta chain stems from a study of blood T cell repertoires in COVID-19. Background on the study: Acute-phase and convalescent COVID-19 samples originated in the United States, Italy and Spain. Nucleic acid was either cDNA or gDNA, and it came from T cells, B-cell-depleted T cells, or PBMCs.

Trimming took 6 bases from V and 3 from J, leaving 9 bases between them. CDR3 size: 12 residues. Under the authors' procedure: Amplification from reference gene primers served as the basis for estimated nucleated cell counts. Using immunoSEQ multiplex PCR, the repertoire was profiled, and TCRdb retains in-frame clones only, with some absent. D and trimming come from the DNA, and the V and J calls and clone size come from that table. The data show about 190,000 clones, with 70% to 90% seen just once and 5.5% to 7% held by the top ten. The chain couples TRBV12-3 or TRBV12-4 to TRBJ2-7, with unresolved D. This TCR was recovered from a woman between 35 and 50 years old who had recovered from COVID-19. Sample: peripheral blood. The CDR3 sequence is CASSPPGYEQYF. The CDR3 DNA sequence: TGTGCCAGCAGCCCGCCGGGCTACGAGCAGTACTTC.